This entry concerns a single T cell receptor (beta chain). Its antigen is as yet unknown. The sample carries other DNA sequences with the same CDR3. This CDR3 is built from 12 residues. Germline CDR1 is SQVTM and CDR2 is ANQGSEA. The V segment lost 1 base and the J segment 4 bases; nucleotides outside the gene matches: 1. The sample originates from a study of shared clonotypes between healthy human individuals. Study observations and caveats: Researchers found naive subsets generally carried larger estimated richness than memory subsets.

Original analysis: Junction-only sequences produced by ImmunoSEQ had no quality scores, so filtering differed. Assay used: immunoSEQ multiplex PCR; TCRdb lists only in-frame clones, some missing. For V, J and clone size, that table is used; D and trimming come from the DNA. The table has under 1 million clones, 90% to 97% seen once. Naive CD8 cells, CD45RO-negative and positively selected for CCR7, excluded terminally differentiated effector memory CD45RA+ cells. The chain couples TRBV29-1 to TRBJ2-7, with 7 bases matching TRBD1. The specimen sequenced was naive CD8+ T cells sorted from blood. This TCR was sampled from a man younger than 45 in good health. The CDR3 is CSVEAQGYEQYF. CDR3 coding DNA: TGCAGCGTTGAAGCACAGGGGTACGAGCAGTACTTC.